These 23 T cell receptor beta chains share one sample of origin, sequenced in a study of T cells in Graves' hyperthyroidism and ophthalmopathy. From RNA transcripts, TCR beta CDR3 regions were amplified. The HTBI primer set served for first-round RT-PCR of the TCR CDR3. TCRdb redid the calling of the multiplex PCR reads with MiXCR, one entry per CDR3 protein. The sample has hundreds of thousands of distinct CDR3 sequences, around 13% seen once; the top ten hold 9.5% to 15%. The sequenced material came from blood. The receptor source for this set is a woman in her 50s with Graves' ophthalmopathy.

This clonotype was picked up a small number of times. The genes are TRBV19 and TRBJ1-1; the match to TRBD1 covers 7 bases. V lost 6 bases to trimming and J lost 6 bases; unmatched junction nucleotides: 13. CDR3 size: 15 residues. Looked up from germline, CDR1 is LNHDA and CDR2 is SQIVND (reference sequence). The CDR3 coding sequence is TGTGCCAGTAGCATAAGCGAAGACAGGGCCCCTGAAGCTTTCTTT. This codes for CASSISEDRAPEAFF.

The chain combines TRBV29-1 with TRBJ2-1; 11 bases map to TRBD2. Unmatched junction bases numbered 3, after V lost 7 bases and J lost 4 bases. CDR1 and CDR2 from the germline V gene are SQVTM and ANQGSEA. The CDR3 loop spans 13 amino acids. CDR3 in amino acids: CSGGTSGYNEQFF. The CDR3 DNA reads as TGCAGCGGGGGGACTAGCGGATACAATGAGCAGTTCTTC.

In its sample, this clonotype was seen many times. The genes are TRBV30 and TRBJ1-1; 7 bases are a match to TRBD1. Trimming at V came to 0 bases and at J to 0 bases, leaving 4 bases not matched to a gene. Germline lookup yields CDR1 GTSNPN and CDR2 SVGIG (reference sequence). The CDR3 covers 15 residues. This CDR3 is CAWSVQGGVNTEAFF. CDR3 DNA: TGTGCCTGGAGTGTACAAGGGGGCGTGAACACTGAAGCTTTCTTT.

Ten or more counts support this clonotype. The gene calls are TRBV12-3 or TRBV12-4 and TRBJ1-5; D ambiguous. The CDR3 runs to 13 residues. The V gene lost 6 bases and the J gene lost 1 base, with 7 bases spanning the gap. The CDR3 sequence is CASRLGSNQPQHF. The CDR3 nucleotides are TGTGCCAGCAGGCTAGGAAGCAATCAGCCCCAGCATTTT.

The chain links TRBV29-1 to TRBJ2-2; 8 bases are a match to TRBD2. The junction had 8 bases not matched to a gene; V was cut back by 5 bases and J by 0 bases. The CDR3 is made up of 16 amino acids. Looked up from germline, CDR1 is SQVTM and CDR2 is ANQGSEA. In nucleotides, the CDR3 is TGCAGCGTTAAAAAAGCGGGGGAAGCGAACACCGGGGAGCTGTTTTTT. Protein sequence: CSVKKAGEANTGELFF.

This clonotype was counted a few times. The J gene is TRBJ2-7, the V gene TRBV20-1; 8 bases fit TRBD2. The CDR3 spans 14 residues. V dropped 4 bases and J dropped 6; count of bases not matched to a gene: 11. Germline V lookup: CDR1 DFQATT, CDR2 SNEGSKA (reference sequence). CDR3 in amino acids: CSATYSGTPGEQYF. Written as DNA, the CDR3 is TGCAGTGCTACCTATAGCGGGACGCCAGGCGAGCAGTACTTC.

In its sample, this clonotype was seen many times. The V and J genes are TRBV28 and TRBJ2-2; 10 bases match TRBD1. Unmatched junction bases numbered 6, after V lost 3 bases and J lost 5 bases. This CDR3 has 16 amino acids. CDR1 is MDHEN and CDR2 is SYDVKM in the germline V gene. CDR3 coding DNA: TGTGCCAGCAGTTTCTTCGGACAGGGGGTAACCGGGGAGCTGTTTTTT. Its protein is CASSFFGQGVTGELFF.

This clonotype was counted at least ten times. The genes are TRBV13 and TRBJ2-5, with D unclear. The V gene lost 5 bases and the J gene lost 5 bases, with 12 bases spanning the gap. The germline CDR1 and CDR2 sequences are PRHDT and FYEKMQ (reference sequence). This CDR3 comprises 13 residues. The CDR3 region is CASSPWLMETQYF. CDR3 nucleotide sequence: TGTGCCAGCAGCCCGTGGCTGATGGAGACCCAGTACTTC.

Ten or more counts support this clonotype. The rearrangement uses TRBV7-2 and TRBJ1-6; D is unresolved. Germline V gene data show CDR1 as SGHTA and CDR2 as FQGNSA. The CDR3 contains 15 residues. Between the trimmed V and J ends, which lost 0 bases and 6 bases, there was a span of 9 bases. CDR3 in amino acids: CASSLAATLNSPLHF. CDR3 DNA: TGTGCCAGCAGCTTAGCGGCGACTCTTAATTCACCCCTCCACTTT.

The chain is built from TRBV28 and TRBJ2-7, with TRBD2 identical over 14 bases. Germline V gene lookup returns CDR1 MDHEN and CDR2 SYDVKM. The CDR3 sequence is 18 residues long. V trimming: 4 bases; J trimming: 5 bases; junction bases outside the gene matches: 13. CDR3 DNA sequence: TGTGCCAGCAGTTCCCCAGGACTAGCGGGAGGTGAAATCGACGAGCAGTACTTC. This gives the protein CASSSPGLAGGEIDEQYF.

Many counts were recorded for this clonotype. The gene calls are TRBV12-3 or TRBV12-4 and TRBJ1-5; 7 nucleotides agree with TRBD1. The trim removed 8 bases at V and 7 bases at J, leaving 11 bases unmatched. This CDR3 contains 14 residues. The CDR3 spells CASATGARGQPQHF. DNA of the CDR3: TGTGCCAGCGCCACAGGGGCCCGGGGACAGCCCCAGCATTTT.

This clonotype was recorded many times. The chain combines TRBV5-1 with TRBJ2-3, with TRBD2 identical over 10 bases. Germline V gene data show CDR1 as SGHRS and CDR2 as YFSETQ. Unmatched junction bases numbered 6, after V lost 4 bases and J lost 1 base. The CDR3 length is 16 residues. Here the CDR3 DNA reads TGCGCCAGCAGCGCCGCTAGCGGGAGAGGCACAGATACGCAGTATTTT. Its translation: CASSAASGRGTDTQYF.

This clonotype was recorded many times. V gene TRBV6-2 or TRBV6-3 combines with J gene TRBJ2-7, with 10 nucleotides matching TRBD1. V lost 6 bases, J lost 5 bases, and 10 bases stayed unmatched. The CDR3 has 15 amino acids. CDR1 MNHEY and CDR2 SVGEGT come from the germline V gene. CDR3 sequence reads: CASSPRDRGLDEQYF. The CDR3 coding sequence is TGTGCCAGCAGCCCCAGGGACAGGGGCCTTGACGAGCAGTACTTC.

This clonotype has ten or more counts. This rearrangement joins TRBV28 to TRBJ2-1; 9 nucleotides agree with TRBD2. Germline trimming cut 5 bases from V and 9 bases from J; bases unmatched to any gene: 8. Per germline, CDR1 MDHEN and CDR2 SYDVKM. The CDR3 has 14 amino acids. The CDR3: CASSPGLAVGEQFF. DNA of the CDR3: TGTGCCAGCAGTCCGGGACTAGCTGTAGGTGAGCAGTTCTTC.

This clonotype was detected only a few times. CDR3 protein: CASSSRGIAYNSPLHF. The CDR3, as DNA: TGTGCCAGCAGCAGCAGGGGGATCGCCTATAATTCACCCCTCCACTTT. The V gene is TRBV7-9, the J gene TRBJ1-6, with 7 bases aligning to TRBD1. Germline CDR1 SEHNR, CDR2 FQNEAQ (reference sequence). Trimming cost V 5 bases and J 2 bases; bases outside gene matches: 6. There are 16 residues in the CDR3.

This clonotype was detected a few times. The chain is built from TRBV4-2 and TRBJ2-3; D gene ambiguous. This CDR3 has 13 residues. Deletions cut 1 base from V and 6 bases from J, with 8 bases between. Germline loops: CDR1 LGHNA, CDR2 YNFKEQ. CDR3 in amino acids: CASSQGFGDTQYF. The CDR3 coding sequence is TGTGCCAGCAGCCAAGGGTTTGGGGATACGCAGTATTTT.

In its sample, this clonotype was seen many times. V usage is TRBV7-2 and J usage is TRBJ2-5, with D perhaps TRBD1 (5 bases). Per the germline V gene, CDR1 is SGHTA and CDR2 is FQGNSA. The CDR3 extends over 14 amino acids. Deletions cut 1 base from V and 2 bases from J, with 8 bases between. The DNA for the CDR3 is TGTGCCAGCAGCTTAGTGGGGCCACAAGAGACCCAGTACTTC. Its translation is CASSLVGPQETQYF.

Many counts were recorded for this clonotype. This chain links TRBV7-9 with TRBJ2-7; 11 bases fit TRBD2. The CDR3 spans 15 residues. The J segment lost 4 bases and the V segment lost 1 base, leaving 3 bases of the junction unmatched. Looked up from germline, CDR1 is SEHNR and CDR2 is FQNEAQ (reference sequence). Here the CDR3 DNA reads TGTGCCAGCAGCTTAGACCTAGCGGGAGGATACGAGCAGTACTTC. This sequence encodes CASSLDLAGGYEQYF. Drawing the rest from reference TRBV7-9 and TRBJ2-7, the complete variable domain is DTGVSQNPRHKITKRGQNVTFRCDPISEHNRLYWYRQTLGQGPEFLTYFQNEAQLEKSRLLSDRFSAERPKGSFSTLEIQRTEQGDSAMYLCASSLDLAGGYEQYFGPGTRLTVT.

This clonotype was seen repeatedly, ten times or more. V gene TRBV28 combines with J gene TRBJ2-3; 7 bases fit TRBD2. Germline V gene lookup returns CDR1 MDHEN and CDR2 SYDVKM. J gave up 1 base and V 7 bases, and 8 bases lay outside the gene matches. The CDR3 sequence is 15 residues long. CDR3 coding DNA: TGTGCCAGCAACCTTAGCGGGTGGGGCACAGATACGCAGTATTTT. As protein: CASNLSGWGTDTQYF.

This clonotype was seen ten or more times. The chain recombines TRBV9 with TRBJ2-7; 7 bases match TRBD2. Germline CDR1 and CDR2: SGDLS and YYNGEE. With V trimmed by 1 base and J by 0 bases, 4 bases remained unmatched. This CDR3 has 15 residues. This chain's CDR3 is CASSVYGGSSYEQYF. For the CDR3, the DNA is TGTGCCAGCAGCGTATATGGCGGGAGCTCCTACGAGCAGTACTTC.

This clonotype was picked up a small number of times. This chain connects TRBV11-2 to TRBJ2-5, with 7 bases aligning to TRBD1. CDR1 and CDR2 (germline): SGHAT, FQNNGV. The CDR3 length is 15 residues. The trim removed 4 bases at V and 5 bases at J, leaving 10 bases unmatched. The DNA for the CDR3 is TGTGCCAGCAGCTCAGGACAGGAGCGAGGGGAGACCCAGTACTTC. As protein: CASSSGQERGETQYF.

In its sample, this clonotype was seen many times. This chain connects TRBV6-2 or TRBV6-3 to TRBJ2-6, with D tentatively TRBD2 (6 bases). CDR3 length: 15 amino acids. V dropped 6 bases and J dropped 4 bases, with 13 bases sitting between them. Germline V gene data show CDR1 as MNHEY and CDR2 as SVGEGT. The CDR3 sequence: CASRGGTYGANVLTF. DNA for the CDR3: TGTGCCAGCAGGGGCGGGACGTACGGGGCCAACGTCCTGACTTTC.

The rearrangement joins TRBV29-1 to TRBJ1-2; no clear D gene. CDR1 is SQVTM and CDR2 is ANQGSEA in the germline V gene. The CDR3 spans 14 residues. V lost 4 bases and J 1 base, leaving 13 bases between the germline ends. The CDR3 loop reads CSVGSITNNYGYTF. CDR3 DNA: TGCAGCGTTGGGTCGATCACTAATAACTATGGCTACACCTTC. Variable domain in full (rest from reference TRBV29-1 and TRBJ1-2): SAVISQKPSRDICQRGTSLTIQCQVDSQVTMMFWYRQQPGQSLTLIATANQGSEATYESGFVIDKFPISRPNLTFSTLTVSNMSPEDSSIYLCSVGSITNNYGYTFGSGTRLTVV.